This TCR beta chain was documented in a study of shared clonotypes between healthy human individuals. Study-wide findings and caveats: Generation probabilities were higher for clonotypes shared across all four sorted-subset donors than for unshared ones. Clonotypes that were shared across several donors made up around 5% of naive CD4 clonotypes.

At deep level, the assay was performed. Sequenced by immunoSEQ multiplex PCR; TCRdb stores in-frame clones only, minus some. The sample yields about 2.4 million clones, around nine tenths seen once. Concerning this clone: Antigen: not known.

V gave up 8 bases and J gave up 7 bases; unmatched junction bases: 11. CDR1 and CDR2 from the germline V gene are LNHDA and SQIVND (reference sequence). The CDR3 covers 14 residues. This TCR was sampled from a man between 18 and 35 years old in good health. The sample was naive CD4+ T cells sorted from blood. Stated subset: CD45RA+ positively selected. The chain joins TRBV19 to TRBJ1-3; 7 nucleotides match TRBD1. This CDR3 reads CASATHRGGNTIYF. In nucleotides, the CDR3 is TGTGCCAGTGCGACGCACAGGGGAGGGAACACCATATATTTT.